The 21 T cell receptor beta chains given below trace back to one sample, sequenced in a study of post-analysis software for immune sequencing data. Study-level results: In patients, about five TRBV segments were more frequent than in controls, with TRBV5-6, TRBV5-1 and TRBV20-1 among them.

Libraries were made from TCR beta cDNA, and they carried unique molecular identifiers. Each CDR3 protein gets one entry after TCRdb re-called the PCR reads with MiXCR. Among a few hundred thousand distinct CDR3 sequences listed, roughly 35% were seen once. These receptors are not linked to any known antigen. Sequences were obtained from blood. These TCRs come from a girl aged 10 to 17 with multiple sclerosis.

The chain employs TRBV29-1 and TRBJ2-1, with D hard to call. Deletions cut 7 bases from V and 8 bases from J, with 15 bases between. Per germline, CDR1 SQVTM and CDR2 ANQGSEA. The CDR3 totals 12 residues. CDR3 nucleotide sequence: TGCAGCGCAGACCCCGACATGGATGAGCAGTTCTTC. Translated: CSADPDMDEQFF.

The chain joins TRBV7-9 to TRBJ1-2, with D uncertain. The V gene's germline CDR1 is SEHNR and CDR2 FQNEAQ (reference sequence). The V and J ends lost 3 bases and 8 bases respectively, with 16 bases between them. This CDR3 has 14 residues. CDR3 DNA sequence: TGTGCCAGCAGCTTGGATCCCGGGCCTCCAGGCTACACCTTC. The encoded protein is CASSLDPGPPGYTF. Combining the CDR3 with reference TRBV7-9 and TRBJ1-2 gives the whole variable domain DTGVSQNPRHKITKRGQNVTFRCDPISEHNRLYWYRQTLGQGPEFLTYFQNEAQLEKSRLLSDRFSAERPKGSFSTLEIQRTEQGDSAMYLCASSLDPGPPGYTFGSGTRLTVV.

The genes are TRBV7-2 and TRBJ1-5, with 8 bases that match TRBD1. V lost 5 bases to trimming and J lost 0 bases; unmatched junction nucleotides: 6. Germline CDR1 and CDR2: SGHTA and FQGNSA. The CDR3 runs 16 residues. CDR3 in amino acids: CASSLTGVISNQPQHF. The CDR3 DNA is TGTGCCAGCAGCCTGACAGGGGTTATTAGCAATCAGCCCCAGCATTTT.

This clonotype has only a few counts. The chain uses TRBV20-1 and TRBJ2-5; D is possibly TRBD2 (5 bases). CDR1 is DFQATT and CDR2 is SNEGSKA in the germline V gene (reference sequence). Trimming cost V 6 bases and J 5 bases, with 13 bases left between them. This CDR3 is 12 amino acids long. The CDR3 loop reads CSAPTSSETQYF. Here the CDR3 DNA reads TGCAGTGCCCCAACTAGTAGTGAGACCCAGTACTTC.

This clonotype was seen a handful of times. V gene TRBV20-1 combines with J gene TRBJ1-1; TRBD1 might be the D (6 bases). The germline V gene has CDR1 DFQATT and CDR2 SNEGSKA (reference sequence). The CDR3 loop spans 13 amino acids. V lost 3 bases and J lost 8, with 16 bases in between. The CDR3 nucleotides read TGCAGTGCTAGTTCGGGGGGGGGCATGGAAGCTTTCTTT. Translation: CSASSGGGMEAFF.

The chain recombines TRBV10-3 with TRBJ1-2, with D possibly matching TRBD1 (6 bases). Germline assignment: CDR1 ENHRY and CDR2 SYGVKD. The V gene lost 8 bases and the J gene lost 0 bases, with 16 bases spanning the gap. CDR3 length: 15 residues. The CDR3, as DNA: TGTGCCATCCGTCCCCAGACAGGTTCTAACTATGGCTACACCTTC. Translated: CAIRPQTGSNYGYTF.

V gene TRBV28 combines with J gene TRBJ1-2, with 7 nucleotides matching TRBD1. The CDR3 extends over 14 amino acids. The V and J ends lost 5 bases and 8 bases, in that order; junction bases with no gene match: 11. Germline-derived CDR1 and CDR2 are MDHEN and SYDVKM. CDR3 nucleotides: TGTGCCAGCAGTCGCCCTCGGACAGGATGGGGCTACACCTTC. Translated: CASSRPRTGWGYTF.

CDR3 region: CASSLARDEQYF. The DNA of the CDR3 is TGTGCCAGCAGCTTAGCGCGGGACGAGCAGTACTTC. This sequence joins TRBV7-2 and TRBJ2-7; D might be TRBD2 (5 bases). Germline CDR1 SGHTA, CDR2 FQGNSA. The CDR3 is 12 residues long. Trimming shortened V by 0 bases and J by 5 bases, and 5 bases separated the two germline ends.

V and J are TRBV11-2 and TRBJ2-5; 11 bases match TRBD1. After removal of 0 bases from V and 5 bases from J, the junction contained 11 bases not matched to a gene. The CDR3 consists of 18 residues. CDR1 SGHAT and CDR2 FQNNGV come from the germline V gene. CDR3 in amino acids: CASSLESFGTGGVETQYF. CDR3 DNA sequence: TGTGCCAGCAGCTTAGAATCCTTCGGGACAGGGGGTGTTGAGACCCAGTACTTC. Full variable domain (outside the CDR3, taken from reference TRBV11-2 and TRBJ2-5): EAGVAQSPRYKIIEKRQSVAFWCNPISGHATLYWYQQILGQGPKLLIQFQNNGVVDDSQLPKDRFSAERLKGVDSTLKIQPAKLEDSAVYLCASSLESFGTGGVETQYFGPGTRLLVL.

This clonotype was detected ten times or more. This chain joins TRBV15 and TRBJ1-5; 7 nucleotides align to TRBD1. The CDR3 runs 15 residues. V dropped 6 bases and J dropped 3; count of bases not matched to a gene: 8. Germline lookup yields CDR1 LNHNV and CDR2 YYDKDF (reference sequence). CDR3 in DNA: TGTGCCACCAGGGAAGGGACAGCGAACAATCAGCCCCAGCATTTT. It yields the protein CATREGTANNQPQHF.

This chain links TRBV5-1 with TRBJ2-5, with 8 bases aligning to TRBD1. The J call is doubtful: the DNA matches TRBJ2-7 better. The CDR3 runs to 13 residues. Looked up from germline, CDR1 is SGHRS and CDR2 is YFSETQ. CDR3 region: CASRGQEKHEQYF. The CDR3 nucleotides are TGCGCCAGCAGGGGACAGGAGAAACACGAGCAGTACTTC.

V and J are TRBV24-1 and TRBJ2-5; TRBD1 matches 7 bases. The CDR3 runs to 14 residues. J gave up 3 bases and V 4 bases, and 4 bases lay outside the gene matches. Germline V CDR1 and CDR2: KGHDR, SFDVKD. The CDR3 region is CATSDRDSEETQYF. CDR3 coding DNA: TGTGCCACCAGTGACAGGGACAGCGAAGAGACCCAGTACTTC.

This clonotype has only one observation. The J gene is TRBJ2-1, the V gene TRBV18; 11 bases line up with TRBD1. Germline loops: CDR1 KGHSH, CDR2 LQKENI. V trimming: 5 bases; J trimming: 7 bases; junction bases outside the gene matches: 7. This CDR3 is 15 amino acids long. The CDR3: CASSAPGTGGNEQFF. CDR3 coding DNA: TGTGCCAGCTCAGCTCCCGGGACAGGGGGGAATGAGCAGTTCTTC.

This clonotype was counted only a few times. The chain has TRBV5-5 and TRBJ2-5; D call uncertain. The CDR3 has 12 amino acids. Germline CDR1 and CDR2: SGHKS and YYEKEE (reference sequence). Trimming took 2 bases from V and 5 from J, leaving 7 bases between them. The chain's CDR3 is CASSFVRETQYF. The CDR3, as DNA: TGTGCCAGCAGCTTCGTCCGGGAGACCCAGTACTTC.

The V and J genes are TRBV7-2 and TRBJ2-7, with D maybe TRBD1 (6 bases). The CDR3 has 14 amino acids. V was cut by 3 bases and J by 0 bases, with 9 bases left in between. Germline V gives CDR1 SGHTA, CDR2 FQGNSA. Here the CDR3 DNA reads TGTGCCAGCAGCTTTACAGGGTCCTCCTACGAGCAGTACTTC. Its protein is CASSFTGSSYEQYF.

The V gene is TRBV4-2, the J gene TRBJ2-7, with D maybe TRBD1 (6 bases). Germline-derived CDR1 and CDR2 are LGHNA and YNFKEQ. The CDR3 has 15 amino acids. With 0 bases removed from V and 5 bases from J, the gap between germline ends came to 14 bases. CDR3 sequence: CASSQDLGRGNEQYF. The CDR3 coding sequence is TGTGCCAGCAGCCAAGATCTGGGCAGGGGTAACGAGCAGTACTTC.

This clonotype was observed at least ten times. The CDR3 spells CASRGTSIDEQFF. CDR3 nucleotide sequence: TGCGCCAGCAGAGGGACTAGTATCGATGAGCAGTTCTTC. The chain uses TRBV10-2 and TRBJ2-1; 8 nucleotides line up with TRBD2. The V and J ends lost 6 bases and 8 bases, in that order; junction bases with no gene match: 6. CDR1 and CDR2 from the germline V gene are WSHSY and SAAADI. CDR3 length equals 13 residues.

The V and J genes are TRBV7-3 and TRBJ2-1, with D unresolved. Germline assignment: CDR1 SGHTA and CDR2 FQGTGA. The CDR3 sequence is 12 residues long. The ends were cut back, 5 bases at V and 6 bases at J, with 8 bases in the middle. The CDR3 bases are TGTGCCAGCAGCGTACTTGGCAATGAGCAGTTCTTC. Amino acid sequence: CASSVLGNEQFF.

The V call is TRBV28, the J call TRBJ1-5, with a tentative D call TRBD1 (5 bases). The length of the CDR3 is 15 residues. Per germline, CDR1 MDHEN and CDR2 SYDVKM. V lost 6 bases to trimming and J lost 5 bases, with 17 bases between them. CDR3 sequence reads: CASSPVRGEDQPQHF. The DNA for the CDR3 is TGTGCCAGCAGCCCAGTAAGGGGAGAGGATCAGCCCCAGCATTTT.

The CDR3 DNA reads TGTGCCAGCAGTTTCATCGGCAGGGAAAATTCACCCCTCCACTTT. Residues: CASSFIGRENSPLHF. The chain employs TRBV28 and TRBJ1-6, with D maybe TRBD1 (5 bases). The germline V gene encodes CDR1 MDHEN and CDR2 SYDVKM. The CDR3 is 15 residues long. V dropped 3 bases and J dropped 7 bases, with 13 bases sitting between them.

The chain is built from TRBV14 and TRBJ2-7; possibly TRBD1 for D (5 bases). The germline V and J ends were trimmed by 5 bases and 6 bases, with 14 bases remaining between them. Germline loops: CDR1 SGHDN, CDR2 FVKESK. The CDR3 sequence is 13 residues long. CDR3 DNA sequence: TGTGCCAGCAGCGCCCAGGGTTACGGCGAGCAGTACTTC. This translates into CASSAQGYGEQYF.